The 30 T cell receptor beta chains given below trace back to one sample, sequenced in a study of response to subunit inactivated influenza vaccine (dated by TCRdb to 2016 to 2018). Libraries came from RT-PCR. Sequencing was performed on an Illumina HiSeq 2500. The public reads were reanalyzed by TCRdb: fastp trimming at Q25, MiXCR alignment, in-frame beta chains only. Every CDR3 protein is listed once, alongside the most common genes and DNA of its rows. The sample records approximately 570,000 distinct CDR3 sequences, less than 8% of which are singletons. The ten largest make up around 13% of the sample. The source material was PBMCs from blood, sampled roughly 24 months after vaccination. The receptors were sampled from a man between 45 and 75 years old who received an inactivated influenza vaccine. Donor details come from another sample of the same person, matched by shared clones.

This chain uses TRBV29-1 with TRBJ2-7; D gene uncertain. V was clipped by 6 bases and J by 6 bases, with 18 bases between them. The CDR3 loop spans 13 amino acids. Germline values: CDR1 SQVTM, CDR2 ANQGSEA. As DNA, the CDR3 is TGCAGCGTCTACAGCTCCTCTGGGTCCGAGCAGTACTTC. As protein: CSVYSSSGSEQYF.

The table lists this clonotype with many counts. The chain joins TRBV5-1 to TRBJ2-7, with 9 positions matching TRBD2. With 0 bases clipped from V and 1 base from J, the junction kept 8 bases outside the gene matches. The CDR3 is 17 amino acids. Germline CDR1 SGHRS, CDR2 YFSETQ. This chain's CDR3 is CASSLGSGSTFSYEQYF. CDR3 nucleotides: TGCGCCAGCAGCTTGGGTAGCGGGAGTACTTTTTCCTACGAGCAGTACTTC.

This rearrangement joins TRBV3-1 to TRBJ2-2; 12 bases align to TRBD2. The V segment lost 4 bases and the J segment 6 bases; nucleotides outside the gene matches: 6. The V gene's germline CDR1 is LGHDT and CDR2 YNNKEL (reference sequence). This CDR3 is 16 amino acids long. The CDR3 loop is CASSLRLAGVPGELFF. The CDR3 DNA follows: TGTGCCAGCAGCCTACGACTAGCGGGAGTTCCCGGGGAGCTGTTTTTT.

This clonotype was observed at least ten times. V gene TRBV4-2 combines with J gene TRBJ2-3; no firm D call. The CDR3 is 14 residues long. V lost 1 base, J lost 4 bases, and 9 bases lay in between. Germline lookup yields CDR1 LGHNA and CDR2 YNFKEQ. The CDR3 spells CASSQARTPDTQYF. The DNA for the CDR3 is TGTGCCAGCAGCCAAGCAAGGACCCCAGATACGCAGTATTTT.

The CDR3 reads CASSTTSVEQFF. CDR3 nucleotide sequence: TGTGCCAGCAGCACCACTAGTGTTGAGCAGTTCTTC. The genes are TRBV9 and TRBJ2-1; D is perhaps TRBD2 (5 bases). This CDR3 spans 12 amino acids. The V gene's germline CDR1 is SGDLS and CDR2 YYNGEE. The ends were cut back, 4 bases at V and 9 bases at J, with 11 bases in the middle. Complete variable domain (other parts from reference TRBV9 and TRBJ2-1): DSGVTQTPKHLITATGQRVTLRCSPRSGDLSVYWYQQSLDQGLQFLIQYYNGEERAKGNILERFSAQQFPDLHSELNLSSLELGDSALYFCASSTTSVEQFFGPGTRLTVL.

CDR3 region: CASSQVETAAQYF. The CDR3 bases are TGTGCCAGCAGCCAAGTAGAGACTGCCGCGCAGTACTTC. The V and J genes are TRBV14 and TRBJ2-7; D remains unclear. Germline lookup yields CDR1 SGHDN and CDR2 FVKESK. The V gene lost 1 base and the J gene lost 9 bases, with 13 bases spanning the gap. The CDR3 has 13 residues.

This chain joins TRBV7-9 and TRBJ2-7; D might be TRBD2 (5 bases). The germline V gene has CDR1 SEHNR and CDR2 FQNEAQ (reference sequence). This CDR3 comprises 14 residues. V shed 5 bases and J shed 3 bases, with 14 bases lying between them. CDR3 nucleotide sequence: TGTGCCAGCAGCCCCGCCGACGGGATCTACGAGCAGTACTTC. Amino acid sequence: CASSPADGIYEQYF.

As for this clonotype: A much bigger clone sits one base away, suggesting this may be a read error. Without the conserved terminal phenylalanine or tryptophan, this CDR3 likely stems from a read error. The CDR3 here is CATSRDTEIRGYTL. DNA for the CDR3: TGTGCCACCAGCAGAGATACCGAGATTAGGGGCTACACCCTC. The rearrangement uses TRBV15 and TRBJ1-2; no clear D. The CDR3 runs 14 residues. V dropped 0 bases and J dropped 8 bases, with 13 bases sitting between them. Germline CDR1 and CDR2: LNHNV and YYDKDF (reference sequence).

The chain links TRBV7-3 to TRBJ2-5, with 8 bases identical to TRBD2. This CDR3 is 15 amino acids long. The J segment lost 5 bases and the V segment lost 2 bases, leaving 7 bases of the junction unmatched. Germline-derived CDR1 and CDR2 are SGHTA and FQGTGA. CDR3 coding DNA: TGTGCCAGCAGCTTACTCGGGAGGGCCTGGGAGACCCAGTACTTC. Translating it yields CASSLLGRAWETQYF.

This clonotype was observed many times. The V and J genes are TRBV12-3 or TRBV12-4 and TRBJ2-5, with TRBD2 matching 8 bases. The J segment lost 4 bases and the V segment lost 5 bases, leaving 6 bases of the junction unmatched. CDR3 length equals 14 residues. CDR3 DNA sequence: TGTGCCAGCAGTACCGGGAGGGCCCCAGAGACCCAGTACTTC. Translating gives CASSTGRAPETQYF.

J is TRBJ1-1 and V is TRBV7-3; 8 positions agree with TRBD1. This CDR3 is 16 amino acids long. The V gene end was trimmed by 1 base and the J gene end by 2 bases; junction bases not matched to a gene: 6. Germline lookup yields CDR1 SGHTA and CDR2 FQGTGA. DNA of the CDR3: TGTGCCAGCAGCTTAAACCCAGACAGGGGAAACACTGAAGCTTTCTTT. It is translated as CASSLNPDRGNTEAFF.

This clonotype was seen only a few times. This chain connects TRBV6-4 to TRBJ2-7; the D gene could be TRBD1 or TRBD2 (5 bases each). V was cut by 0 bases and J by 1 base, with 7 bases left in between. The CDR3 loop spans 14 amino acids. Looked up from germline, CDR1 is MRHNA and CDR2 is SNTAGT. DNA of the CDR3: TGTGCCAGCAGTGACTCGAGGGGTTCCTACGAGCAGTACTTC. This gives the protein CASSDSRGSYEQYF.

Comments on this clonotype: This may arise from a read error, as a much more abundant clone is one base away. V is TRBV20-1 and J is TRBJ2-7; perhaps TRBD2 as D (6 bases). The V end lost 3 bases, the J end lost 8 bases, and 14 bases lay between the germline ends. The CDR3 has 12 residues. Germline CDR1 and CDR2: DFQATT and SNEGSKA (reference sequence). Here the CDR3 reads CSASGDSYKQYF. CDR3 sequence (DNA): TGCAGTGCTAGCGGGGACTCATACAAGCAGTACTTC.

This clonotype was picked up a small number of times. V is TRBV4-3 and J is TRBJ2-2; D not resolved. Germline CDR1 and CDR2: LGHNA and YSLEER. V dropped 0 bases and J dropped 4 bases, with 3 bases sitting between them. The CDR3 totals 13 residues. The CDR3, as DNA: TGCGCCAGCAGCCAAGAACCCACCGGGGAGCTGTTTTTT. This encodes CASSQEPTGELFF.

This clonotype has at least ten counts. The V and J genes are TRBV4-2 and TRBJ2-1, with D tentatively TRBD2 (6 bases). There are 13 residues in the CDR3. V lost 4 bases and J 9 bases, leaving 13 bases between the germline ends. Germline V gene data show CDR1 as LGHNA and CDR2 as YNFKEQ. CDR3 protein: CASSLEGLPEQFF. CDR3 nucleotide sequence: TGTGCCAGCAGCCTCGAGGGACTCCCTGAGCAGTTCTTC.

This clonotype came up a few times. The rearrangement uses TRBV7-9 and TRBJ2-1, with 7 bases that match TRBD1. CDR3 size: 13 residues. With 2 bases clipped from V and 7 bases from J, the junction kept 2 bases outside the gene matches. Germline values: CDR1 SEHNR, CDR2 FQNEAQ (reference sequence). Written as DNA, the CDR3 is TGTGCCAGCAGCTTAACGACAGGGAATGAGCAGTTCTTC. Translated, it gives CASSLTTGNEQFF.

This clonotype was counted at least ten times. The rearrangement uses TRBV29-1 and TRBJ1-2; 7 nucleotides match TRBD1. Germline V gene sequence: CDR1 SQVTM, CDR2 ANQGSEA. The CDR3 spans 11 residues. Germline trimming cut 8 bases from V and 4 bases from J; bases unmatched to any gene: 4. CDR3 DNA: TGCAGCATCCGGGACAGCTATGGCTACACCTTC. Its translation is CSIRDSYGYTF.

This chain connects TRBV4-1 to TRBJ2-7; tentatively, D is TRBD1 (6 bases). Germline V gene data show CDR1 as MGHRA and CDR2 as YSYEKL. Between the trimmed V and J ends, which lost 1 base and 3 bases, there was a span of 13 bases. The CDR3 runs 15 residues. CDR3 in amino acids: CASSQVPGEVYEQYF. The CDR3 DNA sequence: TGCGCCAGCAGCCAAGTACCAGGGGAAGTCTACGAGCAGTACTTC.

In its sample, this clonotype was seen many times. The rearrangement uses TRBV11-2 and TRBJ2-1; 9 nucleotides match TRBD1. Germline V lookup: CDR1 SGHAT, CDR2 FQNNGV. The V segment lost 1 base and the J segment 6 bases; nucleotides outside the gene matches: 7. This CDR3 has 16 residues. This CDR3 reads CASSLAGTGFSNEQFF. The CDR3, as DNA: TGTGCCAGCAGCTTAGCCGGGACAGGGTTTTCCAATGAGCAGTTCTTC. Variable domain in full (rest from reference TRBV11-2 and TRBJ2-1): EAGVAQSPRYKIIEKRQSVAFWCNPISGHATLYWYQQILGQGPKLLIQFQNNGVVDDSQLPKDRFSAERLKGVDSTLKIQPAKLEDSAVYLCASSLAGTGFSNEQFFGPGTRLTVL.

J is TRBJ2-7 and V is TRBV3-1; the match to TRBD2 covers 10 bases. This CDR3 contains 15 residues. CDR1 is LGHDT and CDR2 is YNNKEL in the germline V gene (reference sequence). V was pared by 1 base and J by 4 bases, with 4 bases of the junction left unmatched. This CDR3 reads CASSQGSGGPYEQYF. The CDR3 nucleotides read TGTGCCAGCAGCCAAGGTAGCGGGGGGCCGTACGAGCAGTACTTC.

CDR3 DNA: TGTGCCATCAGTGGGACCGAAGGAAACACCATATATTTT. Translation: CAISGTEGNTIYF. The chain carries TRBV10-3 and TRBJ1-3; D is unresolved. CDR3 length: 13 amino acids. The germline V and J ends were trimmed by 4 bases and 4 bases, with 8 bases remaining between them. CDR1 and CDR2 (germline): ENHRY, SYGVKD.

This clonotype was seen repeatedly, ten times or more. CDR3 DNA: TGTGCCAGCAGTTTACGTGGCGGGAGCTACAATGAGCAGTTCTTC. It yields the protein CASSLRGGSYNEQFF. The chain is built from TRBV27 and TRBJ2-1; 7 bases agree with TRBD2. This CDR3 region has 15 residues. Germline lookup yields CDR1 MNHEY and CDR2 SMNVEV (reference sequence). V trimming: 2 bases; J trimming: 3 bases; junction bases outside the gene matches: 4.

V gene TRBV3-1 combines with J gene TRBJ2-7, with D perhaps assigned TRBD1 or TRBD2 (7 bases each). This CDR3 comprises 15 residues. With 1 base removed from V and 3 bases from J, the gap between germline ends came to 13 bases. Looked up from germline, CDR1 is LGHDT and CDR2 is YNNKEL (reference sequence). The CDR3 DNA follows: TGTGCCAGCAGCCAAGCCCAGGGGGGGATCTACGAGCAGTACTTC. Protein sequence: CASSQAQGGIYEQYF.

This clonotype was picked up a small number of times. Mismatch with germline at one junction end may stem from a read error. The CDR3: CASSRGGWGPNQKLFF. The CDR3 DNA follows: TGTGCCAGCTCAAGGGGGGGGTGGGGACCTAATCAAAAACTGTTTTTT. The chain has TRBV6-1 and TRBJ1-4; D may be TRBD1 (6 bases). CDR3 length equals 16 residues. In germline, CDR1 is MNHNS, CDR2 SASEGT.

This chain joins TRBV5-1 and TRBJ2-2; 8 bases match TRBD1. Trimming cost V 7 bases and J 2 bases; bases outside gene matches: 4. CDR1 SGHRS and CDR2 YFSETQ come from the germline V gene. The CDR3 extends over 14 amino acids. CDR3 sequence reads: CASGDRPNTGELFF. CDR3 coding DNA: TGCGCCAGCGGGGACAGGCCCAACACCGGGGAGCTGTTTTTT.

V is TRBV12-3 or TRBV12-4 and J is TRBJ2-1; D is perhaps TRBD2 (7 bases). With 0 bases removed from V and 9 bases from J, the gap between germline ends came to 9 bases. This CDR3 contains 13 residues. The CDR3 DNA sequence: TGTGCCAGCAGTTTAGCGGGAGGGGGTGAGCAGTTCTTC. As protein: CASSLAGGGEQFF.

This clonotype has a count of ten or more. The chain employs TRBV7-9 and TRBJ2-4; 9 bases line up with TRBD1. The V and J ends lost 4 bases and 7 bases, in that order; junction bases with no gene match: 5. This CDR3 has 14 residues. CDR1 is SEHNR and CDR2 is FQNEAQ in the germline V gene (reference sequence). The CDR3 DNA sequence: TGTGCCAGCAGCTCAAGGACAGGGGCGAACATTCAGTACTTC. It encodes CASSSRTGANIQYF.

This clonotype was observed at least ten times. This chain uses TRBV28 with TRBJ2-4; D might be TRBD2 (6 bases). CDR3 length equals 16 residues. The ends were cut back, 4 bases at V and 0 bases at J, with 13 bases in the middle. CDR1 and CDR2 (germline): MDHEN, SYDVKM. The CDR3 reads CASSSPGALAKNIQYF. The DNA for the CDR3 is TGTGCCAGCAGTTCCCCGGGAGCTTTAGCCAAAAACATTCAGTACTTC.

This clonotype was recorded once. The CDR3 protein is CASSLEGGDEQYF. The CDR3 DNA reads TGTGCCAGCAGCTTGGAGGGGGGCGACGAGCAGTACTTC. The rearrangement links TRBV5-6 to TRBJ2-7; D is perhaps TRBD1 or TRBD2 (6 bases each). The germline V gene has CDR1 SGHDT and CDR2 YYEEEE. The CDR3 loop spans 13 amino acids. The V end lost 0 bases, the J end lost 5 bases, and 9 bases lay between the germline ends.

This clonotype was seen only a few times. V usage is TRBV3-1 and J usage is TRBJ2-3; TRBD2 aligns across 12 bases. The CDR3 totals 16 residues. Per the germline V gene, CDR1 is LGHDT and CDR2 is YNNKEL (reference sequence). After removal of 4 bases from V and 3 bases from J, the junction contained 5 bases not matched to a gene. The CDR3: CASSRRLAGATDTQYF. The CDR3 DNA follows: TGTGCCAGCAGCCGCAGACTAGCGGGAGCAACAGATACGCAGTATTTT.